This T cell receptor (beta chain) was observed in a study of neoadjuvant anti-PD-1 for oral cavity cancer. This clone was observed a handful of times. The table came from immunoSEQ multiplex PCR; TCRdb's copy has only in-frame clones and leaves some out. The sample has about 14,000 clones, about three quarters seen once; the top ten hold 2.8%. The time point was: after neoadjuvant nivolumab, at surgical resection. The patients had HPV-negative, locally advanced oral cavity squamous cell carcinoma. Trimming cost V 4 bases and J 4 bases; bases outside gene matches: 5. Germline CDR1 is MDHEN and CDR2 is SYDVKM. This CDR3 has 15 amino acids.

This TCR derives from a person between 35 and 79 years old with oral cavity squamous cell carcinoma. The V and J genes are TRBV28 and TRBJ2-2, with 8 bases fitting TRBD1. This sample comprised PBMCs, obtained after nivolumab (anti-PD-1) treatment. The CDR3 DNA reads TGTGCCAGCAGTTCCCGACAGGGGCTCACCGGGGAGCTGTTTTTT. This encodes CASSSRQGLTGELFF.